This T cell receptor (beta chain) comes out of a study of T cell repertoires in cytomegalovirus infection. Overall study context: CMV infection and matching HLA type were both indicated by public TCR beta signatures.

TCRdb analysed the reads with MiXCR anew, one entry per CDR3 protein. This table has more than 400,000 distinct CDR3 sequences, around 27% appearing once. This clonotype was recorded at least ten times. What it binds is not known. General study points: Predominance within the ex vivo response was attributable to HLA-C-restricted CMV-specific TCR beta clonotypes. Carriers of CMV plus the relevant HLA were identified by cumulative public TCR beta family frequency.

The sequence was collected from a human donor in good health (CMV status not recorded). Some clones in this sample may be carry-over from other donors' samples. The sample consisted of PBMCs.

CDR3 DNA: TGTGCCAGCAGCCGACAGGACACACTCCAAGAGACCCAGTACTTC. It codes for CASSRQDTLQETQYF. The genes are TRBV7-2 and TRBJ2-5; TRBD1 might be the D (6 bases). Trimming shortened V by 5 bases and J by 1 base, and 14 bases separated the two germline ends. CDR3 length: 15 residues. Germline CDR1 is SGHTA and CDR2 is FQGNSA.